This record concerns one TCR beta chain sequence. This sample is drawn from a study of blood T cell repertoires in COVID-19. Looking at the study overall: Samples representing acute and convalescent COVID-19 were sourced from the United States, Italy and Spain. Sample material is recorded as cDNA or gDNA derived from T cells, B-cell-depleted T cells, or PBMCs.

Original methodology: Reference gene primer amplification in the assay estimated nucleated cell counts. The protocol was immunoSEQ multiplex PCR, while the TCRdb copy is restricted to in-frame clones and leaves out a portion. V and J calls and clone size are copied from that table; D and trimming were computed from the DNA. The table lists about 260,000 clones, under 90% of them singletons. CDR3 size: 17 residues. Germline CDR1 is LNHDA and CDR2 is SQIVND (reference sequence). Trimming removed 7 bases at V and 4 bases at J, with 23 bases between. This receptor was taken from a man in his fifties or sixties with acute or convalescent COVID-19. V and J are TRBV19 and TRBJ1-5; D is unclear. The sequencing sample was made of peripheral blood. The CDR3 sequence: CASKKHQGSRLNQPQHF. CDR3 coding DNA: TGTGCCAGTAAAAAACACCAAGGTTCCCGACTAAATCAGCCCCAGCATTTT.